The present TCR beta chain was sequenced within a study of CD8+CD57+ T cells in acquired aplastic anemia. Findings of the study overall: Comparison of patients with controls identified about 27 shared CD8+ CDR3 sequences. Patients did not significantly differ from controls in CD8+ Simpson's diversity.

This clonotype was observed many times. Its specificity is unknown. Whoever was chosen for sequencing had shown CD8+CD57+ cell expansion by flow cytometry. Germline V gene sequence: CDR1 SNHLY, CDR2 FYNNEI. This CDR3 contains 12 residues. Trimming shortened V by 3 bases and J by 5 bases, and 7 bases separated the two germline ends. The template used for profiling TCR beta VDJ and CDR3 was genomic DNA. TCRdb re-called the reads through MiXCR, storing one row per CDR3 protein. This table holds some 200,000 distinct CDR3 sequences, roughly 53% found once. The sequence came from a human donor with aplastic anemia. Sequenced: sorted CD4+, CD8+, or CD8+CD57+ T cells (not recorded which) from PBMCs. V gene TRBV2 combines with J gene TRBJ2-5, with D unresolved. CDR3 DNA sequence: TGTGCCAGCAGTGATGGGATGGAGACCCAGTACTTC. This sequence encodes CASSDGMETQYF.